This T cell receptor (beta chain) is from a study of somatic mutations in cytotoxic T cells in rheumatoid arthritis. In the study overall: Prior to any treatment and right after diagnosis, patient blood (less than 34 ml EDTA) was drawn. The researchers flow-sorted some T-cell populations stained with V beta antibodies and got nearly 100% purity, and these included V beta1+ cells sequenced for TCRB. Study-wide results and limits: What antigens the expanded CD8+ clones targeted remained unknown. About an eighth of the roughly 65 patients had a largest CD8+ clone above 20% of CD8+ cells.

V gave up 7 bases and J gave up 8 bases, with 10 bases separating them. Germline assignment: CDR1 SGHDT and CDR2 YYEEEE. This CDR3 is 12 amino acids long. Assay used: immunoSEQ multiplex PCR; TCRdb lists only in-frame clones, some missing. This sample has roughly 9,800 clones, with 89% found just once. On this clone: Its specificity is unknown.

Input material: CD4+ T cells sorted from blood. The chain combines TRBV5-6 with TRBJ1-6, with D unresolved. The receptor was isolated from a woman younger than 30 with rheumatoid arthritis. The CDR3 sequence is CASSVFDSPLHF. The CDR3 DNA follows: TGTGCCAGCTCGGTTTTTGATTCACCCCTCCACTTT.